The source of this TCR beta chain is a study of blood T cell repertoires in COVID-19. Study overall: The origin of the acute and convalescent COVID-19 samples was the United States, Italy and Spain.

Per the original methods: Quantification of nucleated cells was approximated via reference gene primer amplification. TCRdb keeps only in-frame clones here, not all; method: immunoSEQ multiplex PCR. Clone size and V and J calls were adopted from that table, with D and trimming inferred from the DNA. The sample includes 250,000 to 400,000 clones, around 87% of them seen just once. Recovered status applied to Cohort 3 donors who had two consecutive negative PCRs. It also applied to those with clearance or with symptom resolution. CDR1 is MDHEN, CDR2 SYDVKM, per germline. This CDR3 region has 14 residues. V shed 6 bases, J shed 3 bases, and the junction held 4 bases outside the gene matches.

This receptor was taken from a woman aged 30 to 39 who had recovered from COVID-19. Sequencing was done on a sample of PBMCs or T cells enriched from blood (not recorded which). The rearrangement links TRBV28 to TRBJ2-7; TRBD1 agrees at 11 bases. Here the CDR3 reads CASSWTGGIYEQYF. CDR3 sequence (DNA): TGTGCCAGCAGCTGGACAGGGGGCATCTACGAGCAGTACTTC. Full variable domain (outside the CDR3, taken from reference TRBV28 and TRBJ2-7): DVKVTQSSRYLVKRTGEKVFLECVQDMDHENMFWYRQDPGLGLRLIYFSYDVKMKEKGDIPEGYSVSREKKERFSLILESASTNQTSMYLCASSWTGGIYEQYFGPGTRLTVT.